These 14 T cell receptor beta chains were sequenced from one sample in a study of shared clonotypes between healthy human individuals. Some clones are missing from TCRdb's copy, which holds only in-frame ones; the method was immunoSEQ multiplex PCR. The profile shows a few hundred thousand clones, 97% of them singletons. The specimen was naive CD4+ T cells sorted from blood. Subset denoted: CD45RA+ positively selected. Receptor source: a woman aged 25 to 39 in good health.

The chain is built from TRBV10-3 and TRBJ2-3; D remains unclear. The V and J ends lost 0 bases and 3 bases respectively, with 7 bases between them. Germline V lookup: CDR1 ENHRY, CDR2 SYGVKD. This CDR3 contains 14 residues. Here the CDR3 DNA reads TGTGCCATCAGTGAGTCGGGTTTAACAGATACGCAGTATTTT. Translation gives CAISESGLTDTQYF.

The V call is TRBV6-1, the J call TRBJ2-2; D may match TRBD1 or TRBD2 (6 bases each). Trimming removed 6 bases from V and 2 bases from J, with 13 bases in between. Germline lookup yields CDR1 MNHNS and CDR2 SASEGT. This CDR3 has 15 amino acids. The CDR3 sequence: CASRPGGANTGELFF. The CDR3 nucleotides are TGTGCCAGCAGACCCGGGGGCGCTAACACCGGGGAGCTGTTTTTT.

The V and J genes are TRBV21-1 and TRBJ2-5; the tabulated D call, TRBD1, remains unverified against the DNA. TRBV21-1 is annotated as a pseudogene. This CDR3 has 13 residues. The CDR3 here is CASSLPSGETQYF. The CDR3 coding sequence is TGTGCCAGCAGTTTACCTTCAGGGGAGACCCAGTACTTC.

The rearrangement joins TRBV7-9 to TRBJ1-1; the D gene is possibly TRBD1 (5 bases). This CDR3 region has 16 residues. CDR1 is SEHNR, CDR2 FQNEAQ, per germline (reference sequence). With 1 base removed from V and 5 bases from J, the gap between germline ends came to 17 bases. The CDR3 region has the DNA TGTGCCAGCAGCTTAGGACAGTTTGCAGGGCGGACTGAAGCTTTCTTT. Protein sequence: CASSLGQFAGRTEAFF.

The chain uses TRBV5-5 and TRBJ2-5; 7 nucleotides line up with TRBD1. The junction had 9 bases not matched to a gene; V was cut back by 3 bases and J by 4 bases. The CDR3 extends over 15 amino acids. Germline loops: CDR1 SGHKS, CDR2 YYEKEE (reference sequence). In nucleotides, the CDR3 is TGTGCCAGCAGCTGGAGAGGCGCAGGGGGAGAGACCCAGTACTTC. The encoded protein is CASSWRGAGGETQYF.

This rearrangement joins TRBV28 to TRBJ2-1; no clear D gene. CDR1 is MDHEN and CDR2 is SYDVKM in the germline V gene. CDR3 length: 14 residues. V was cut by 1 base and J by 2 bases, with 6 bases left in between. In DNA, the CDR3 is TGTGCCAGCAGTTTATCCGTGCCCTACAATGAGCAGTTCTTC. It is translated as CASSLSVPYNEQFF.

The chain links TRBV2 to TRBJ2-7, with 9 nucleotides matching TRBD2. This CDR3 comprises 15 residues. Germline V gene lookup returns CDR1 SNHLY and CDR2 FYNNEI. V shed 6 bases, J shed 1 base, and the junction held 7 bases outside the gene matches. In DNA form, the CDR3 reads TGTGCCAGCAGATTTGTGACTAGCGGTTCCTACGAGCAGTACTTC. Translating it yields CASRFVTSGSYEQYF.

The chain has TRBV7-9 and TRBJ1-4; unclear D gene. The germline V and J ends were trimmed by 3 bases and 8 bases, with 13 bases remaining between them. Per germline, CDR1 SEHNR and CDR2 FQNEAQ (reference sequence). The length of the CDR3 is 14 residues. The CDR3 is CASSLVGQYEKLFF. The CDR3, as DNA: TGTGCCAGCAGCTTGGTTGGTCAATACGAAAAACTGTTTTTT.

The CDR3 bases are TGTGCCAGCAGTTTAGCGGGACTAGCGGGAGGCGCAGAGACCCAGTACTTC. This gives the protein CASSLAGLAGGAETQYF. The chain uses TRBV28 and TRBJ2-5; TRBD2 agrees at 15 bases. Unmatched junction bases numbered 5, after V lost 2 bases and J lost 4 bases. Per the germline V gene, CDR1 is MDHEN and CDR2 is SYDVKM. This CDR3 comprises 17 residues.

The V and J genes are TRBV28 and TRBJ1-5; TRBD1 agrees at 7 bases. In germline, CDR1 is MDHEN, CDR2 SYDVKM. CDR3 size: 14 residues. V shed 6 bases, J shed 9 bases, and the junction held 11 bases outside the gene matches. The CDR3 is CASRKGQRGTPQHF. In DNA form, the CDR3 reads TGTGCCAGCAGAAAGGGACAGCGAGGGACGCCCCAGCATTTT.

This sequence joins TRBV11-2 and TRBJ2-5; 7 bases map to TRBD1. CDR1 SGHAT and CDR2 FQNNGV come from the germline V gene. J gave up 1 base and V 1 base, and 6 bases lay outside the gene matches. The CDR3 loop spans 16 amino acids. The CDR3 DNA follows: TGTGCCAGCAGCTTAGCGGGCAGGGGGTCCCAAGAGACCCAGTACTTC. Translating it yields CASSLAGRGSQETQYF.

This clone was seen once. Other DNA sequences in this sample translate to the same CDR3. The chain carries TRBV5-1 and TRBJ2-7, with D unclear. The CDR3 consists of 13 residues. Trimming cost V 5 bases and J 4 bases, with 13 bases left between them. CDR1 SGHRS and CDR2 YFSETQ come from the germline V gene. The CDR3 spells CASSEGSAYEQYF. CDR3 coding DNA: TGCGCCAGCAGTGAAGGGTCGGCTTACGAGCAGTACTTC. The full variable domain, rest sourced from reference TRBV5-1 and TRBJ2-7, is KAGVTQTPRYLIKTRGQQVTLSCSPISGHRSVSWYQQTPGQGLQFLFEYFSETQRNKGNFPGRFSGRQFSNSRSEMNVSTLELGDSALYLCASSEGSAYEQYFGPGTRLTVT.

CDR3 sequence reads: CASSEYILSGTLQETQYF. The CDR3, as DNA: TGTGCCAGCAGTGAATATATTCTTAGCGGGACCCTCCAAGAGACCCAGTACTTC. This sequence joins TRBV25-1 and TRBJ2-5; 8 nucleotides line up with TRBD2. The length of the CDR3 is 18 residues. Looked up from germline, CDR1 is MGHDK and CDR2 is SYGVNS. V gave up 0 bases and J gave up 1 base; unmatched junction bases: 10.

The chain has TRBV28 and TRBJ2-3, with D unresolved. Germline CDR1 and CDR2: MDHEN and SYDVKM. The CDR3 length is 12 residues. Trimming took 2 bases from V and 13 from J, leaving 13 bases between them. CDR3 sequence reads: CASSLNRALEYF. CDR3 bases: TGTGCCAGCAGTTTAAACCGGGCCCTTGAGTATTTT. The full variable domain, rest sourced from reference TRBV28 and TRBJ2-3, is DVKVTQSSRYLVKRTGEKVFLECVQDMDHENMFWYRQDPGLGLRLIYFSYDVKMKEKGDIPEGYSVSREKKERFSLILESASTNQTSMYLCASSLNRALEYFGPGTRLTVL.